The 10 T cell receptor beta chains listed next were all sequenced from one sample in a study of beta chain features in type 1 diabetes. No antigen has been identified for these receptors. Broader study findings: Researchers report that Type 1 diabetes patients had moderately but significantly shorter TCRB CDR3s across all four CD4+ subsets.

Investigators reverse transcribed all isolated RNA, so they sequenced expressed TCRB transcripts. The method was immunoSEQ multiplex PCR; TCRdb's version includes in-frame clones alone and lacks a portion of them. The sample has 300,000 to 350,000 clones, around 9.7% seen once; the top ten hold roughly 0.99%. The sample was central memory CD4+ T cells from blood. These receptors were obtained from a man aged 30 to 39 with type 1 diabetes.

In this sample, this clone turned up a few times. CDR3 sequence: CASSLQGRSGANVLTF. As DNA, the CDR3 is TGTGCCAGCAGCCTCCAGGGAAGGTCTGGGGCCAACGTCCTGACTTTC. The V call is TRBV14, the J call TRBJ2-6; D is possibly TRBD1 (5 bases). V lost 4 bases to trimming and J lost 1 base, with 11 bases between them. This CDR3 region has 16 residues. CDR1 and CDR2 from the germline V gene are SGHDN and FVKESK. The complete variable domain, with remaining parts taken from reference TRBV14 and TRBJ2-6, reads EAGVTQFPSHSVIEKGQTVTLRCDPISGHDNLYWYRRVMGKEIKFLLHFVKESKQDESGMPNNRFLAERTGGTYSTLKVQPAELEDSGVYFCASSLQGRSGANVLTFGAGSRLTVL.

This chain uses TRBV7-2 with TRBJ1-5; no reliable D call. Germline V CDR1 and CDR2: SGHTA, FQGNSA. The CDR3 runs to 15 residues. V lost 1 base, J lost 2 bases, and 9 bases lay in between. The DNA for the CDR3 is TGTGCCAGCAGCTTAGGCAACTCCGGCAATCAGCCCCAGCATTTT. Encoded protein: CASSLGNSGNQPQHF.

V usage is TRBV10-3 and J usage is TRBJ2-3; TRBD2 agrees at 10 bases. The germline gives CDR1 ENHRY, CDR2 SYGVKD. The trim removed 7 bases at V and 0 bases at J, leaving 4 bases unmatched. The CDR3 sequence is 15 residues long. The chain's CDR3 is CAIMASGGSTDTQYF. The CDR3 DNA follows: TGTGCCATCATGGCTAGCGGGGGAAGCACAGATACGCAGTATTTT.

This clone has a handful of counts. CDR3 DNA: TGTGCCAGCCTTATCTCACAGGGGTGCACGCAGTATTTT. Its protein product is CASLISQGCTQYF. J is TRBJ2-3 and V is TRBV25-1, with 7 bases matching TRBD1. Germline loops: CDR1 MGHDK, CDR2 SYGVNS. Trimming at V came to 8 bases and at J to 9 bases, leaving 11 bases not matched to a gene. This CDR3 region has 13 residues.

The V call is TRBV7-8, the J call TRBJ2-2, with D tentatively TRBD1 or TRBD2 (5 bases each). Germline CDR1 SGHVS, CDR2 FQNEAQ. The CDR3 is 15 amino acids. V shed 5 bases and J shed 4 bases, with 14 bases lying between them. In DNA, the CDR3 is TGTGCCAGCAGCCCCTGGGGGAGCCTCACCGGGGAGCTGTTTTTT. Encoded protein: CASSPWGSLTGELFF.

This clone has more than one count but fewer than ten. This may arise from a read error, as a much more abundant clone is one base away. This specimen includes other DNA sequences encoding the same CDR3. V and J are TRBV7-9 and TRBJ2-3; possible D gene TRBD2, 5 bases. Germline V lookup: CDR1 SEHNR, CDR2 FQNEAQ (reference sequence). CDR3 length equals 13 residues. Trimming removed 3 bases at V and 1 base at J, with 5 bases between. The CDR3 region has the DNA TGTGCCAGCAGCTTGGAGGGCACAGATACGCAGTATTTT. Amino acids: CASSLEGTDTQYF.

This clone turned up a few times. CDR3: CASSLWAEEQFF. The CDR3 bases are TGTGCCAGCTCCCTTTGGGCAGAGGAGCAGTTCTTC. The rearrangement links TRBV7-9 to TRBJ2-1; unclear D gene. The germline V gene has CDR1 SEHNR and CDR2 FQNEAQ (reference sequence). V was shortened by 8 bases and J by 10 bases, with 15 bases between the two germline ends. The CDR3 is 12 residues long.

This clone was counted a few times. The chain has TRBV9 and TRBJ2-3; D not resolved. In germline, CDR1 is SGDLS, CDR2 YYNGEE. V lost 0 bases and J 7 bases, leaving 12 bases between the germline ends. This CDR3 spans 14 amino acids. The CDR3 reads CASSVETSPNTQYF. As DNA, the CDR3 is TGTGCCAGCAGCGTAGAGACGAGCCCTAATACGCAGTATTTT.

V gene TRBV12-5 combines with J gene TRBJ2-3; D remains ambiguous. The CDR3 is made up of 15 amino acids. V was clipped by 1 base and J by 8 bases, with 16 bases between them. CDR1 is LGHNT, CDR2 FRNRAP, per germline. CDR3 in DNA: TGTGCTAGTGGTTTGGGATCCCCCGGCAGACCTACGCAGTATTTT. This gives the protein CASGLGSPGRPTQYF.

The chain joins TRBV10-3 to TRBJ2-5, with unresolved D. The germline CDR1 and CDR2 sequences are ENHRY and SYGVKD. The CDR3 runs to 10 residues. V lost 10 bases to trimming and J lost 2 bases, with 5 bases between them. CDR3 bases: TGTGCCACCCCGCAAGAGACCCAGTACTTC. Protein sequence: CATPQETQYF.